This TCR beta chain originates from a study of OX40 agonist ivuxolimab in advanced cancers. Across the whole study: Eligibility rules accepted prior anti-PD-1, anti-PD-L1 or anti-CTLA-4 therapy, and roughly 40% had some. Three patients, one with hepatocellular carcinoma and two with cutaneous melanoma, responded partially.

Sequencing used immunoSEQ multiplex PCR; TCRdb keeps in-frame clones, though not all of them. The sample contains 87,000 or so clones, 70% to 90% of which appear only once. Patients had blood sampled at baseline and again on cycle 4 day 1 and cycle 7 day 1. The CDR3 sequence is 13 residues long. Trimming shortened V by 4 bases and J by 7 bases, and 11 bases separated the two germline ends. Germline V gene data show CDR1 as LGHNA and CDR2 as YNFKEQ. Worth noting for this clone: Its antigen is currently unknown.

Study conclusions and caveats: Relatively little clonal expansion, among the lowest observed, appeared in partial responders at 0.1-3.0 mg/kg.

The chain recombines TRBV4-2 with TRBJ2-1; the D gene is possibly TRBD2 (5 bases). The sequence was collected from an adult with an advanced solid tumor such as melanoma, head and neck, liver or kidney cancer. The sample in question was CD4+ or CD8+ T cells sorted from blood, obtained in a trial of the OX40 agonist ivuxolimab. CDR3 in DNA: TGTGCCAGCAGCCTCGCGGGTGGGAATGAGCAGTTCTTC. Amino acids: CASSLAGGNEQFF.